This TCR beta chain emerged from a study of blood T cell repertoires in COVID-19. Study details: Specimens from acute and convalescent COVID-19 originated in the United States, Italy and Spain.

Method: immunoSEQ multiplex PCR; TCRdb's copy keeps in-frame clones and lacks some. Among about 59,000 clones, 70% to 75% were seen once, and the ten largest hold roughly 18%. The V gene lost 1 base and the J gene lost 3 bases, with 9 bases spanning the gap. CDR3 length equals 14 residues. In germline, CDR1 is SGHKS, CDR2 YYEKEE (reference sequence). V is TRBV5-5 and J is TRBJ2-3; weak D call: TRBD2 (5 bases). This TCR was sampled from a woman between 50 and 59 years old with active or convalescent COVID-19. The sample taken for sequencing was peripheral blood. The CDR3, as DNA: TGTGCCAGCAGCTTGCATTCGGGGACAGATACGCAGTATTTT. It is translated as CASSLHSGTDTQYF.